The T cell receptor (beta chain) described here comes from a study of regulatory T cells in long-lasting Graves disease. Time point given: newly diagnosed GD, antithyroid drugs for less than 3 months. Extracted PBMC RNA gave rise to the TCR library. The CDR3 contains 13 residues. Germline loops: CDR1 DFQATT, CDR2 SNEGSKA (reference sequence). With 3 bases removed from V and 3 bases from J, the gap between germline ends came to 11 bases. Through Arm-PCR of CDR3 regions and iRepertoire HTBI primers, TCR beta libraries were built. MiXCR, run by TCRdb on the multiplex PCR reads, gives a single entry per CDR3 protein. The sample contains 680,000 or so distinct CDR3 sequences, roughly 15% of which appear only once. Study findings and constraints: Under persistent disease, TRBV28, TRBJ1-2 and TRBJ2-5 were used preferentially.

This clonotype was counted many times. The target antigen is unknown. The same sample was also studied in work on T cells in Graves' hyperthyroidism and ophthalmopathy.

The V call is TRBV20-1, the J call TRBJ1-1; D perhaps matches TRBD1 (5 bases). The source was peripheral blood mononuclear cells (PBMCs), collected at new diagnosis, from a patient treated with antithyroid drugs. The TCR sequence derives from a woman under 40 with Graves disease. The CDR3 loop is CSASAGRDTEAFF. CDR3 nucleotide sequence: TGCAGTGCTAGTGCAGGGCGGGACACTGAAGCTTTCTTT.